This record looks at one T cell receptor (beta chain) sequence and its context. This clone turned up a few times. Its specific antigen is unknown. The read halts 3 residues ahead of the CDR3 end, with the missing end drawn from the germline J gene. CVID was diagnosed by standard criteria: serum IgG, IgA and/or IgM reduced below normal range, plus specific antibody deficiency. The CVID group comprised 40 to 45 subjects, 15 or so female and roughly 29 male, aged roughly 9 to 65 years with a mean age of 40. Predominantly Caucasian heritage was noted among both the CVID patients and the healthy controls. All CVID subjects had received replacement immunoglobulin therapy for at least one year at the time of study participation. No CVID subject was ill or taking immunomodulatory or immunosuppressive medication when blood was collected. Heparinized peripheral whole blood samples of about 5 to 9 ml were obtained from each donor. TCRbeta CDR3 repertoires were sequenced from genomic DNA of adults with common variable immune deficiency (CVID) and healthy adult controls. Diluted blood was density-centrifuged over Hypaque 1077 or Ficoll-Paque to isolate peripheral blood mononuclear cells. Genomic DNA was extracted from unsorted mononuclear cells by Qiagen column purification or by a centrifugation-based method.

From its cysteine to its phenylalanine, the CDR3 spans 15 amino acids. The 36 bases shown cover part of the CDR3, and their frame starts at base 1. Trimming takes 0 bases from V and 2 bases from J, and the germline ends sit 12 bases apart. From the germline V gene, CDR1 is SGHRS and CDR2 is YFSETQ. This sample is drawn from a study of T cell clonality in common variable immunodeficiency (dated by TCRdb to between 2015 and 2017). General conclusions and limits of the study: CVID subjects shared fewer TCRbeta clones with each other than healthy controls did (p < 0.0001). Compared with healthy controls, CVID subjects showed increased TCRbeta clonality (t-test p = 0.018), a feature most characteristic of about a third of subjects. Reportedly, TCRbeta sequences from CVID had fewer deletions and N-nucleotide insertions, and highly modified clones with 13 or more V deletions were absent from CVID. Differences among patients in the CVID cohort limited the correlations between repertoire features and clinical complications. Despite equal DNA input, controls averaged around 80,000 unique sequences per sample versus about 30,000 in CVID samples. It was noted by the authors that sequencing of the repertoires of T cell subpopulations would be needed to clarify the cause of the increased clonality in CVID.

For sequencing input, CVID and control samples contributed equivalent amounts of genomic DNA. For every sample, a 60 bp segment covering the rearranged TCRbeta CDR3 region was amplified and then sequenced. TCRbeta amplification used the immunoSEQ assay, a bias-corrected multiplex PCR with high-throughput sequencing. The paper's data handling went like this. Every unique nucleotide sequence counted as a clone and was annotated with V, D and J genes, copy number and frequency. Sequences were labeled productive if in frame, and non-productive if out of frame or containing stop codons. As previously described, clonality was calculated on the basis of Shannon's entropy. Mean CDR3 Kyte-Doolittle hydropathy was derived from the predicted amino acid sequences of productive clones. Scaled V gene usage was hierarchically clustered using Manhattan distance and complete linkage with the R hclust function. Clone sharing by CDR3 amino acid sequence was assessed by resampling 12 repertoires per group over 100 rounds. The repertoires were screened for around 70 published EBV-specific TCRbeta sequences and some 230 published CMV-specific TCRbeta sequences. Analysis left out a couple of CVID samples that produced under 10,000 sequences, so 45 or so CVID repertoires remained. The immuneACCESS repertoire file appears here via TCRdb, limited to in-frame rearrangements. These files lack a portion of the clones; in checked studies, under half of the deficit traces to unresolved V genes, and the cause of the others is not known. The DNA was the basis for D and trimming; V, J and clone size are from that table. This sample holds 25,000 to 35,000 clones in total, without any singletons. The top ten constitute approximately 3% of the sample.

The chain links TRBV5-1 with TRBJ2-7; the D gene is unclear. The TCR comes from a human donor with common variable immunodeficiency. Source material: peripheral blood mononuclear cells. The covered CDR3 bases are TGCGCCAGCAGCTTGGCCCCTTCGGGTCCCTACGAG. Translated, it gives CASSLAPSGPYE. The full CDR3 sequence reads CASSLAPSGPYEQYF.